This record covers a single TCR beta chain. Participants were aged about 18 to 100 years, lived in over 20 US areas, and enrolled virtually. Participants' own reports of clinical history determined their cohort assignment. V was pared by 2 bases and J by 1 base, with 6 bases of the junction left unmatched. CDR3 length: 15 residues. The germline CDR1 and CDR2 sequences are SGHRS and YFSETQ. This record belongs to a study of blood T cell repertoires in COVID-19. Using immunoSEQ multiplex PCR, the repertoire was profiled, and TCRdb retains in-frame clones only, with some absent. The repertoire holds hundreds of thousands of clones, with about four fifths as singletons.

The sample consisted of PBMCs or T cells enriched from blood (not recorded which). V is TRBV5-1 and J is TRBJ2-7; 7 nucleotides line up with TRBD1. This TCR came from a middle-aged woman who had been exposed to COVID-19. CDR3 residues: CASSFNRGGSYEQYF. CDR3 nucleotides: TGCGCCAGCAGCTTCAACAGGGGTGGGTCCTACGAGCAGTACTTC. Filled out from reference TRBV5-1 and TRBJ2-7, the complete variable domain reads KAGVTQTPRYLIKTRGQQVTLSCSPISGHRSVSWYQQTPGQGLQFLFEYFSETQRNKGNFPGRFSGRQFSNSRSEMNVSTLELGDSALYLCASSFNRGGSYEQYFGPGTRLTVT.